The rows below give T cell receptor beta chains drawn from one sample of a study of blood T cell repertoires in COVID-19. Sequencing was performed with immunoSEQ multiplex PCR; in TCRdb, only in-frame clones are kept and a portion is missing. The sample lists about 100,000 clones, approximately 84% occurring once. The material sequenced was peripheral blood. The receptors were sampled from a man younger than 40 in a cohort sampled during active COVID-19. The CDR3 runs from the conserved cysteine through the conserved F or W. The D gene is left open where the match is weak.

j_call v_call d_call cdr3_length cdr3_aa
TRBJ2-5 TRBV6-2/TRBV6-3 NA 11 CASSRGETQYF
TRBJ2-6 TRBV5-6 NA 16 CASSFWGGTGANVLTF
TRBJ1-5 TRBV6-2/TRBV6-3 NA 20 CASCYPGGFRGVGVNQPQHF
TRBJ2-7 TRBV6-5 TRBD1 15 CASSSHPGQGSEQYF
TRBJ2-5 TRBV7-2 NA 14 CASSLGGRQETQYF
TRBJ2-2 TRBV4-2 TRBD2 15 CASSSPSGGTGELFF
TRBJ2-1 TRBV5-5 TRBD2 17 CASSSLTSGGTYNEQFF
TRBJ2-1 TRBV9 TRBD2 17 CASSEGTSGDSYNEQFF
TRBJ1-3 TRBV10-3 NA 14 CAISEAGSGNTIYF
TRBJ2-3 TRBV5-1 TRBD2 15 CASSYAGTSKDTQYF
TRBJ1-4 TRBV6-5 NA 16 CASSYSIIPANEKLFF
TRBJ2-2 TRBV7-3 NA 13 CASSLKRTGELFF
TRBJ2-2 TRBV28 TRBD1 16 CASSADRGRRTGELFF
TRBJ2-3 TRBV2 NA 10 CASGPDTQYF
TRBJ1-1 TRBV19 TRBD1 16 CASSAIDRAGNTEAFF
TRBJ1-5 TRBV28 TRBD1 14 CASSLGTGSQPQHF
TRBJ2-4 TRBV30 NA 17 CAWSVDWRSRGKNIQYF
TRBJ2-3 TRBV7-2 NA 14 CASSTTGGTDTQYF